Below, 15 T cell receptor beta chains from the same sample are listed, as sequenced in a study of T-cell memory formation after mild COVID-19. TCRdb re-called the 5' RACE reads through MiXCR, storing one row per CDR3 protein. The sample shows 350,000 to 500,000 distinct CDR3 sequences, more than 20% of them seen only once. The material sequenced was PBMCs or a T cell subset sorted from them (not recorded which). The receptors come from an adult woman who had mild COVID-19 (a few samples of this study predate the infection). Cell type and time point are not known.

The J gene is TRBJ2-2, the V gene TRBV2; 8 bases agree with TRBD2. Germline V lookup: CDR1 SNHLY, CDR2 FYNNEI. V lost 3 bases, J lost 0 bases, and 0 bases stayed unmatched. The CDR3 totals 15 residues. This chain's CDR3 is CASSDSGANTGELFF. CDR3 coding DNA: TGTGCCAGCAGTGATAGCGGGGCGAACACCGGGGAGCTGTTTTTT.

This clonotype was seen once. This chain connects TRBV7-2 to TRBJ1-1; no reliable D call. The CDR3 runs 14 residues. The germline V gene encodes CDR1 SGHTA and CDR2 FQGNSA. V was pared by 1 base and J by 1 base, with 7 bases between. CDR3 protein: CASSLERENTEAFF. The CDR3 region has the DNA TGTGCCAGCAGCTTAGAGCGCGAGAACACTGAAGCTTTCTTT.

This sequence joins TRBV5-1 and TRBJ1-5; no definite D call. Trimming removed 0 bases from V and 4 bases from J, with 11 bases in between. Germline V CDR1 and CDR2: SGHRS, YFSETQ. The CDR3 length is 15 residues. DNA for the CDR3: TGCGCCAGCAGCTTGGCCGGGAGCTCTAATCAGCCCCAGCATTTT. This codes for CASSLAGSSNQPQHF.

The CDR3 region has the DNA TGCGCCAGCAGCTCCGGACTAGCGGGGCGGGAGACCCAGTACTTC. Its protein product is CASSSGLAGRETQYF. V and J are TRBV5-1 and TRBJ2-5; the match to TRBD2 covers 12 bases. CDR3 length equals 15 residues. Per the germline V gene, CDR1 is SGHRS and CDR2 is YFSETQ. J gave up 5 bases and V 3 bases, and 5 bases lay outside the gene matches.

This chain uses TRBV12-3 or TRBV12-4 with TRBJ2-2; D might be TRBD1 or TRBD2, each matching 6 bases. V lost 5 bases to trimming and J lost 8 bases, with 18 bases between them. The CDR3 contains 15 residues. The CDR3 spells CASSDTGRRLGELFF. DNA of the CDR3: TGTGCCAGCAGTGACACAGGGAGGCGTTTGGGGGAGCTGTTTTTT.

This clonotype appeared a few times. The CDR3 spells CASSSRYRVNEQFF. The CDR3 coding sequence is TGTGCCAGCAGCTCTCGCTACAGGGTAAATGAGCAGTTCTTC. The genes are TRBV7-9 and TRBJ2-1; TRBD1 might be the D (6 bases). This CDR3 is 14 amino acids long. V was pared by 4 bases and J by 7 bases, with 14 bases between. Germline assignment: CDR1 SEHNR and CDR2 FQNEAQ (reference sequence).

This clonotype was found a few times. The chain employs TRBV2 and TRBJ2-5, with 12 bases that match TRBD2. This CDR3 has 16 amino acids. The ends lost 4 bases at V and 5 bases at J; junction bases unmatched: 8. The V gene's germline CDR1 is SNHLY and CDR2 FYNNEI. The CDR3 DNA sequence: TGTGCCAGCAGTGGACCTAGCGGGAGGGTCAGGGAGACCCAGTACTTC. Its translation: CASSGPSGRVRETQYF. The variable domain in full, completed from reference TRBV2 and TRBJ2-5, reads EPEVTQTPSHQVTQMGQEVILRCVPISNHLYFYWYRQILGQKVEFLVSFYNNEISEKSEIFDDQFSVERPDGSNFTLKIRSTKLEDSAMYFCASSGPSGRVRETQYFGPGTRLLVL.

The CDR3, as DNA: TGCGCCAGCAGCCGGCCGGGACTAGCGGACACAGATACGCAGTATTTT. Its protein is CASSRPGLADTDTQYF. V and J are TRBV5-1 and TRBJ2-3, with 11 nucleotides matching TRBD2. This CDR3 has 16 amino acids. Per germline, CDR1 SGHRS and CDR2 YFSETQ. Unmatched junction bases numbered 6, after V lost 4 bases and J lost 2 bases.

This clonotype was counted a few times. The chain employs TRBV12-3 or TRBV12-4 and TRBJ2-7; D unclear. This CDR3 has 14 residues. The V gene lost 7 bases and the J gene lost 0 bases, with 13 bases spanning the gap. CDR3 bases: TGTGCCAGCACCGCGGCACTTAGCTCCTACGAGCAGTACTTC. As protein: CASTAALSSYEQYF.

The V and J genes are TRBV18 and TRBJ2-3; D not certain. Deletions cut 0 bases from V and 6 bases from J, with 7 bases between. The CDR3 length is 13 residues. Germline V gene lookup returns CDR1 KGHSH and CDR2 LQKENI. In DNA, the CDR3 is TGTGCCAGCTCACCACCGATATCGGATACGCAGTATTTT. Protein product: CASSPPISDTQYF.

The V call is TRBV19, the J call TRBJ1-1; D ambiguous. In germline, CDR1 is LNHDA, CDR2 SQIVND (reference sequence). This CDR3 has 13 amino acids. V shed 4 bases and J shed 4 bases, with 10 bases lying between them. The CDR3 nucleotides are TGTGCCAGTAGTAACAAAGGAATCACTGAAGCTTTCTTT. This gives the protein CASSNKGITEAFF.

The V and J genes are TRBV27 and TRBJ2-2; 7 bases are shared with TRBD2. The CDR3 runs to 17 residues. With 5 bases clipped from V and 6 bases from J, the junction kept 15 bases outside the gene matches. Per the germline V gene, CDR1 is MNHEY and CDR2 is SMNVEV (reference sequence). The CDR3 sequence is CASSPPRLATLPGELFF. The CDR3 DNA sequence: TGTGCCAGCAGTCCCCCCCGACTAGCAACCTTACCCGGGGAGCTGTTTTTT.

This clonotype was counted many times. The CDR3 reads CASRAGTENTEAFF. The CDR3 DNA is TGCGCCAGCCGAGCCGGGACGGAGAACACTGAAGCTTTCTTT. V and J are TRBV5-1 and TRBJ1-1, with TRBD1 as a possible D gene (5 bases). V was trimmed by 7 bases and J by 1 base, leaving 14 bases between them. The CDR3 spans 14 residues. Germline CDR1 and CDR2: SGHRS and YFSETQ.

The rearrangement links TRBV12-5 to TRBJ2-2; D is possibly TRBD2 (5 bases). Trimming removed 9 bases at V and 0 bases at J, with 5 bases between. The CDR3 is 12 amino acids. Per the germline V gene, CDR1 is LGHNT and CDR2 is FRNRAP. CDR3 residues: CASGANTGELFF. CDR3 DNA sequence: TGTGCTAGCGGGGCGAACACCGGGGAGCTGTTTTTT. Full variable domain (missing parts from reference TRBV12-5 and TRBJ2-2): DARVTQTPRHKVTEMGQEVTMRCQPILGHNTVFWYRQTMMQGLELLAYFRNRAPLDDSGMPKDRFSAEMPDATLATLKIQPSEPRDSAVYFCASGANTGELFFGEGSRLTVL.

The chain carries TRBV19 and TRBJ1-2; D is perhaps TRBD1 (6 bases). Trimming took off 4 bases at V and 8 bases at J, with 20 bases between the two ends. Germline-derived CDR1 and CDR2 are LNHDA and SQIVND (reference sequence). The CDR3 sequence is 15 residues long. The CDR3 DNA follows: TGTGCCAGTAGTAACAGGGAGGGATTCACACGGGGCTACACCTTC. Protein sequence: CASSNREGFTRGYTF. Looking up the rest from reference TRBV19 and TRBJ1-2 gives the full variable domain: DGGITQSPKYLFRKEGQNVTLSCEQNLNHDAMYWYRQDPGQGLRLIYYSQIVNDFQKGDIAEGYSVSREKKESFPLTVTSAQKNPTAFYLCASSNREGFTRGYTFGSGTRLTVV.